The 19 T cell receptor beta chains below all came from one sample that was sequenced in a study of cytomegalovirus exposure and HLA in healthy donors. The PCR had 60 Vbeta and 13 Jbeta primers. Some clones are missing from TCRdb's copy, which holds only in-frame ones; the method was immunoSEQ multiplex PCR. The profile shows more than 150,000 clones, approximately 79% of them singletons. The sequenced material came from PBMCs. These receptors were obtained from a woman aged 50 to 65 in good health and CMV-seropositive.

The rearrangement joins TRBV18 to TRBJ2-7; 11 bases are shared with TRBD2. The V segment lost 3 bases and the J segment 4 bases; nucleotides outside the gene matches: 5. Germline V gene data show CDR1 as KGHSH and CDR2 as LQKENI. CDR3 length: 15 amino acids. CDR3 protein: CASSPGTSGSYEQYF. CDR3 bases: TGTGCCAGCTCACCCGGGACTAGCGGATCTTACGAGCAGTACTTC.

The chain employs TRBV9 and TRBJ2-2; tentatively, D is TRBD1 (5 bases). V was trimmed by 4 bases and J by 2 bases, leaving 9 bases between them. Germline CDR1 and CDR2: SGDLS and YYNGEE. This CDR3 spans 14 amino acids. CDR3 residues: CASSLQGNTGELFF. In DNA, the CDR3 is TGTGCCAGCAGCCTGCAGGGAAACACCGGGGAGCTGTTTTTT.

The chain links TRBV19 to TRBJ2-1; D is possibly TRBD2 (5 bases). The germline V gene encodes CDR1 LNHDA and CDR2 SQIVND (reference sequence). Trimming pared 0 bases from V and 7 bases from J, leaving 13 bases between. The CDR3 length is 15 residues. The CDR3 DNA sequence: TGTGCCAGTAGTATAGACGCTAGCTTCCGGAATGAGCAGTTCTTC. The encoded protein is CASSIDASFRNEQFF.

This clone was recorded once. The chain links TRBV19 to TRBJ2-2; a weak D match, TRBD2 (5 bases). The germline gives CDR1 LNHDA, CDR2 SQIVND (reference sequence). The CDR3 covers 14 residues. V was cut by 7 bases and J by 5 bases, with 14 bases left in between. CDR3 sequence: CASNPRRGTGELFF. The DNA for the CDR3 is TGTGCCAGTAACCCCCGAAGAGGGACCGGGGAGCTGTTTTTT.

This CDR3 is CASRSGGVYNEQFF. DNA for the CDR3: TGCGCCAGCCGAAGCGGGGGGGTTTACAATGAGCAGTTCTTC. The rearrangement uses TRBV5-1 and TRBJ2-1; 10 bases match TRBD2. The CDR3 has 14 amino acids. V was clipped by 7 bases and J by 4 bases; unmatched bases: 5. Germline CDR1 and CDR2: SGHRS and YFSETQ.

The chain has TRBV11-2 and TRBJ2-7; TRBD2 might be the D (6 bases). V was pared by 6 bases and J by 1 base, with 13 bases between. Germline assignment: CDR1 SGHAT and CDR2 FQNNGV. The CDR3 totals 14 residues. This CDR3 is CASSTGRQSYEQYF. For the CDR3, the DNA is TGTGCCAGCAGTACTGGGAGGCAATCCTACGAGCAGTACTTC. The full variable domain, its missing parts supplied by reference TRBV11-2 and TRBJ2-7, is EAGVAQSPRYKIIEKRQSVAFWCNPISGHATLYWYQQILGQGPKLLIQFQNNGVVDDSQLPKDRFSAERLKGVDSTLKIQPAKLEDSAVYLCASSTGRQSYEQYFGPGTRLTVT.

The rearrangement links TRBV7-9 to TRBJ1-2; TRBD1 aligns across 7 bases. The CDR3 totals 15 residues. V dropped 2 bases and J dropped 4; count of bases not matched to a gene: 7. Germline CDR1 reads SEHNR; CDR2 reads FQNEAQ (reference sequence). CDR3: CASSLTGAEGYGYTF. In DNA, the CDR3 is TGTGCCAGCAGCTTAACAGGGGCGGAGGGCTATGGCTACACCTTC.

The chain is built from TRBV30 and TRBJ1-2; no firm D call. The V gene lost 1 base and the J gene lost 3 bases, with 9 bases spanning the gap. Germline V gene lookup returns CDR1 GTSNPN and CDR2 SVGIG (reference sequence). The CDR3 length is 13 residues. This CDR3 is CAWSARTDYGYTF. The CDR3 nucleotides read TGTGCCTGGAGTGCGAGAACAGACTATGGCTACACCTTC.

This chain uses TRBV4-1 with TRBJ1-4; TRBD1 aligns across 9 bases. The CDR3 has 15 amino acids. V shed 3 bases and J 8 bases; nucleotides not matched to a gene: 7. CDR1 and CDR2 from the germline V gene are MGHRA and YSYEKL. CDR3 in DNA: TGCGCCAGCAGCCATCCCGGGACAGGGTCGGAAAAACTGTTTTTT. This translates into CASSHPGTGSEKLFF.

This clone was picked up a small number of times. V gene TRBV28 combines with J gene TRBJ1-4; D ambiguous. Germline CDR1 reads MDHEN; CDR2 reads SYDVKM. This CDR3 region has 14 residues. V shed 4 bases and J shed 0 bases, with 6 bases lying between them. Here the CDR3 DNA reads TGTGCCAGCAGTTCTGTTGCAACTAATGAAAAACTGTTTTTT. Amino acid sequence: CASSSVATNEKLFF.

Concerning this clone: The sample holds other DNA sequences that translate to the same CDR3. The CDR3 nucleotides read TGTGCCAGCAGCTTAGCGGGGGGTAGCTCCTACGAGCAGTACTTC. This translates into CASSLAGGSSYEQYF. This sequence joins TRBV7-2 and TRBJ2-7, with TRBD2 as a possible D gene (6 bases). V lost 0 bases and J 0 bases, leaving 9 bases between the germline ends. CDR3 length: 15 amino acids. Germline CDR1 and CDR2: SGHTA and FQGNSA. The whole variable domain, filled in from reference TRBV7-2 and TRBJ2-7, reads GAGVSQSPSNKVTEKGKDVELRCDPISGHTALYWYRQSLGQGLEFLIYFQGNSAPDKSGLPSDRFSAERTGGSVSTLTIQRTQQEDSAVYLCASSLAGGSSYEQYFGPGTRLTVT.

The CDR3 region has the DNA TGTGCCAGCAGCTTGGCAGTGAATAGCAATCAGCCCCAGCATTTT. This codes for CASSLAVNSNQPQHF. The chain uses TRBV7-8 and TRBJ1-5; D is ambiguous. This CDR3 has 15 residues. Germline V gene data show CDR1 as SGHVS and CDR2 as FQNEAQ. V dropped 3 bases and J dropped 0 bases, with 9 bases sitting between them. The complete variable domain, with remaining parts taken from reference TRBV7-8 and TRBJ1-5, reads GAGVSQSPRYKVAKRGQDVALRCDPISGHVSLFWYQQALGQGPEFLTYFQNEAQLDKSGLPSDRFFAERPEGSVSTLKIQRTQQEDSAVYLCASSLAVNSNQPQHFGDGTRLSIL.

J is TRBJ2-2 and V is TRBV9; D remains ambiguous. The CDR3 spans 13 residues. Looked up from germline, CDR1 is SGDLS and CDR2 is YYNGEE. V dropped 4 bases and J dropped 6 bases, with 10 bases sitting between them. CDR3 amino acids: CASSSDSAGELFF. CDR3 sequence (DNA): TGTGCCAGCAGCTCCGACTCGGCCGGGGAGCTGTTTTTT.

This chain joins TRBV30 and TRBJ1-1, with D perhaps TRBD1 (6 bases). CDR3 length: 14 residues. Germline V CDR1 and CDR2: GTSNPN, SVGIG (reference sequence). The ends were cut back, 3 bases at V and 9 bases at J, with 20 bases in the middle. Written as DNA, the CDR3 is TGTGCCTGGAGCCATAGGGGGTCTCTCCGAAAAGCTTTCTTT. It encodes CAWSHRGSLRKAFF.

The rearrangement uses TRBV5-1 and TRBJ1-3, with TRBD1 matching over 8 bases. The CDR3 runs to 16 residues. Germline V gives CDR1 SGHRS, CDR2 YFSETQ. The V gene end was trimmed by 4 bases and the J gene end by 3 bases; junction bases not matched to a gene: 9. The CDR3 here is CASSLRQGIFGNTIYF. The CDR3 DNA sequence: TGCGCCAGCAGCCTGAGACAGGGGATCTTTGGAAACACCATATATTTT.

The chain is built from TRBV6-5 and TRBJ1-6; possibly TRBD1 for D (5 bases). The V gene lost 8 bases and the J gene lost 6 bases, with 17 bases spanning the gap. The CDR3 has 15 residues. In germline, CDR1 is MNHEY, CDR2 SVGAGI. CDR3 sequence (DNA): TGTGCCAGCCGTCCTACCGCCGGGGGTAATTCACCCCTCCACTTT. It specifies CASRPTAGGNSPLHF.

V is TRBV7-6 and J is TRBJ2-3; 12 nucleotides line up with TRBD2. This CDR3 comprises 18 residues. With 1 base clipped from V and 5 bases from J, the junction kept 10 bases outside the gene matches. Germline V gene sequence: CDR1 SGHVS, CDR2 FNYEAQ. As DNA, the CDR3 is TGTGCCAGCAGCTTAGGGACTAGCGGGGAGGGCCGGAGAGATACGCAGTATTTT. Translation: CASSLGTSGEGRRDTQYF.

V and J are TRBV5-6 and TRBJ2-4, with D tentatively TRBD2 (5 bases). Germline CDR1 reads SGHDT; CDR2 reads YYEEEE. V shed 8 bases and J shed 0 bases, with 15 bases lying between them. This CDR3 contains 15 residues. The CDR3 here is CASTYGGLAKNIQYF. The CDR3 bases are TGTGCCAGTACATATGGTGGACTAGCCAAAAACATTCAGTACTTC.

CDR3 coding DNA: TGTGCCAGCAGTTTAAGCCTCCCTCAAGCCAAAAACATTCAGTACTTC. This encodes CASSLSLPQAKNIQYF. The chain combines TRBV27 with TRBJ2-4, with D hard to call. The germline V gene has CDR1 MNHEY and CDR2 SMNVEV (reference sequence). Trimming pared 2 bases from V and 0 bases from J, leaving 11 bases between. CDR3 length: 16 residues.